The clone carrying this T cell receptor (beta chain) appeared many times. Its target is unknown. CD8+CD4-CCR7+CD45RA+ cells were sorted as naive CD8 T cells. This record comes from a study of molecular identifiers for immune sequencing clone quantification. The study, taken as a whole, reports: Investigators reportedly could detect spiked Jurkat TCR RNA from one cell among approximately 970,000 naive cells. Clones above 20 RNA copies contained over 98% of effector molecules and under 1% of naive molecules.

TCRdb redid the calling of the PCR reads with MiXCR, one entry per CDR3 protein. The sample contains about 500,000 distinct CDR3 sequences, about a fifth of which appear only once. This CDR3 is 15 amino acids long. Per the germline V gene, CDR1 is SGHRS and CDR2 is YFSETQ. The J segment lost 3 bases and the V segment lost 0 bases, leaving 5 bases of the junction unmatched. The chain uses TRBV5-1 and TRBJ2-5; 7 bases align to TRBD1. The receptor was derived from a human donor in good health. Some libraries in this study had Jurkat cell RNA spiked in. Specimen: naive CD8+ T cells from blood, with Jurkat cell RNA spiked in. Noted subset: FACS-sorted CD8+CD4-CCR7+CD45RA+ naive T cells. CDR3 sequence (DNA): TGCGCCAGCAGCTTGGGTTTAACAGGGGAAGAGACCCAGTACTTC. Translation: CASSLGLTGEETQYF.